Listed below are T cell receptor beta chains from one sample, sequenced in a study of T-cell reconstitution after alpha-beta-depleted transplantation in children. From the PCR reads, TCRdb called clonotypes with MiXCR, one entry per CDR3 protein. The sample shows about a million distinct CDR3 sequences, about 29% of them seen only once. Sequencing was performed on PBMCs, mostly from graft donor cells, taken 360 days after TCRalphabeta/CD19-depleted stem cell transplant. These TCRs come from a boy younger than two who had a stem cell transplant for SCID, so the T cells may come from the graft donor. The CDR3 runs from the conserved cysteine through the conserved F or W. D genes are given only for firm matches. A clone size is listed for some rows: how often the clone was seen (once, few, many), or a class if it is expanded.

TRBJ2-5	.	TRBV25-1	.	CASGNPSGRGRQETQYF	TGTGCCAGCGGAAACCCAAGTGGGAGGGGGCGTCAAGAGACCCAGTACTTC
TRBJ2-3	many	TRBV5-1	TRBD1	CASSSGQSTDTQYF	TGTGCCAGCAGTTCGGGACAGAGCACAGATACGCAGTATTTT
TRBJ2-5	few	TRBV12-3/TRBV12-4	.	CASSFMGRETQYF	TGTGCCAGCAGTTTTATGGGAAGGGAGACCCAGTACTTC
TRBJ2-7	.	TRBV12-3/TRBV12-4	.	CASWYEQYF	TGTGCCAGCTGGTACGAGCAGTACTTC
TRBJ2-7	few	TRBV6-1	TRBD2	CASSDLGTTFGQYF	TGTGCCAGCAGTGATCTCGGGACTACGTTCGGGCAGTACTTC
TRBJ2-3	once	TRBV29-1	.	CSVEEPMAGTDTQYF	TGCAGCGTTGAAGAACCCATGGCCGGGACAGATACGCAGTATTTT
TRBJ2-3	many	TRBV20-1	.	CSARLLTDTQYF	TGCAGTGCTAGGTTGCTCACAGATACGCAGTATTTT
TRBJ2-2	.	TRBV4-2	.	CASTGNSGWAGELFF	TGTGCCAGCACGGGGAACTCCGGATGGGCCGGGGAGCTGTTTTTT
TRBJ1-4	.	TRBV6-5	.	CASSYSVVEFNEKLFF	TGTGCCAGCAGTTACTCAGTTGTCGAGTTTAATGAAAAACTGTTTTTT
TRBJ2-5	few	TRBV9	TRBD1	CASSVRNRGQETQYF	TGTGCCAGCAGCGTAAGGAACAGGGGGCAGGAGACCCAGTACTTC
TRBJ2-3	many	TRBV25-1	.	CASSAPSEVRDTQYF	TGTGCCAGCAGTGCCCCGTCGGAAGTTCGGGATACGCAGTATTTT
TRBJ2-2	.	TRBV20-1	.	CSGRENTGELFF	TGCAGTGGTCGGGAGAACACCGGGGAGCTGTTTTTT
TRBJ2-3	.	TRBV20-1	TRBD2	CSARDTGGGVPDTQYF	TGCAGTGCTAGAGATACGGGGGGAGGGGTCCCAGATACGCAGTATTTT
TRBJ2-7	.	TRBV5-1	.	CASSLGDTEQYF	TGCGCCAGCAGCTTGGGGGACACCGAGCAGTACTTC
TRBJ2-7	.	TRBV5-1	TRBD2	CASSLLAGGTHEQYF	TGCGCCAGCAGCCTACTAGCGGGGGGTACCCACGAGCAGTACTTC
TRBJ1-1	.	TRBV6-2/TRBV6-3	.	CASRRGGFGTEAFF	TGTGCCAGCCGACGGGGCGGGTTCGGCACTGAAGCTTTCTTT
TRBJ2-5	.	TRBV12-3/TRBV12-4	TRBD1	CASSLPQGFMHETQYF	TGTGCCAGCAGTTTGCCACAGGGGTTTATGCATGAGACCCAGTACTTC
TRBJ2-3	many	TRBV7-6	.	CASSLVGGATDTQYF	TGTGCCAGCAGCTTAGTAGGGGGAGCGACAGATACGCAGTATTTT
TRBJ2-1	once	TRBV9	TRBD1	CASSVDRGAPNEQFF	TGTGCCAGCAGCGTCGACAGGGGGGCTCCGAATGAGCAGTTCTTC
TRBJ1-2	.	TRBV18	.	CASPRGDNLDGYTF	TGTGCCAGCCCTCGGGGAGATAATTTAGATGGCTACACCTTC
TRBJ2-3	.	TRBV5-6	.	CASRLLRTDTQYF	TGTGCCAGCAGACTACTGCGCACAGATACGCAGTATTTT
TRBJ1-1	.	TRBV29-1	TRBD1	CSVVSTGTGFTEAFF	TGCAGCGTGGTATCGACAGGGACGGGGTTCACTGAAGCTTTCTTT
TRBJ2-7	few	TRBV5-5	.	CASSLAQYLYEQYF	TGTGCCAGCAGCTTGGCCCAGTACCTCTACGAGCAGTACTTC
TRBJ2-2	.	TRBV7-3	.	CASTPGQTGELFF	TGTGCCAGCACACCTGGCCAAACCGGGGAGCTGTTTTTT
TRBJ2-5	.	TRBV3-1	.	CASSQDYGGRGETQYF	TGTGCCAGCAGCCAAGATTACGGCGGGCGCGGGGAGACCCAGTACTTC
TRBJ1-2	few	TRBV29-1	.	CSVEHRLDYGYTF	TGCAGCGTTGAGCACAGGCTGGACTATGGCTACACCTTC
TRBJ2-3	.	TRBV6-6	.	CASSYTSRDTQYF	TGTGCCAGCAGTTACACGAGCCGAGATACGCAGTATTTT
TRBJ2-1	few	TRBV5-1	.	CASSRETSSYNEQFF	TGCGCCAGCAGCCGAGAGACTAGCTCCTACAATGAGCAGTTCTTC
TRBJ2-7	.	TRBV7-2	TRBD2	CASSLERGWEQYF	TGTGCCAGCAGCTTAGAGCGGGGGTGGGAGCAGTACTTC
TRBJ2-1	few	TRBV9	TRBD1	CASSVKTGGFNNEQFF	TGTGCCAGCAGCGTCAAGACAGGGGGCTTCAACAATGAGCAGTTCTTC